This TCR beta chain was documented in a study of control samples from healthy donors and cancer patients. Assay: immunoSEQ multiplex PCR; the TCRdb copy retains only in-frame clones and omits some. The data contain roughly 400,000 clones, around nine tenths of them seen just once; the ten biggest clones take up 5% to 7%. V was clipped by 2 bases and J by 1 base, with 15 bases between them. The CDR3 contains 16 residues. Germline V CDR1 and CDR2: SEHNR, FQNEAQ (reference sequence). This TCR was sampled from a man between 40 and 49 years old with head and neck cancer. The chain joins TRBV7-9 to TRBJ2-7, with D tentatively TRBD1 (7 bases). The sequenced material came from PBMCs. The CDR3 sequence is CASSLRAAGGSYEQYF. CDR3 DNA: TGTGCCAGCAGCTTAAGGGCGGCAGGGGGGTCCTACGAGCAGTACTTC.